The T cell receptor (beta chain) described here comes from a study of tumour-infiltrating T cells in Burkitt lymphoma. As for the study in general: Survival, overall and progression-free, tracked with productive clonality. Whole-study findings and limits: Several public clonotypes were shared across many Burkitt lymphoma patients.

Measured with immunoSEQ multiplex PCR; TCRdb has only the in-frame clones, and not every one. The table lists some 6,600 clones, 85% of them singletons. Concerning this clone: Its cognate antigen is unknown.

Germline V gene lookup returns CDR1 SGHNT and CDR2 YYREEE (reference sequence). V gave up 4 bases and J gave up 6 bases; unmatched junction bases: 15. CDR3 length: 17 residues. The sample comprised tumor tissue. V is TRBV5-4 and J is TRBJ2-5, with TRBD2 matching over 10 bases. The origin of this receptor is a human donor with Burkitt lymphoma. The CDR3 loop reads CASSHSGERGGTKTQYF. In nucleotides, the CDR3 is TGTGCCAGCAGCCATTCTGGGGAGCGGGGGGGAACGAAGACCCAGTACTTC. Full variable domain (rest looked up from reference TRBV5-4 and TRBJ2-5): ETGVTQSPTHLIKTRGQQVTLRCSSQSGHNTVSWYQQALGQGPQFIFQYYREEENGRGNFPPRFSGLQFPNYSSELNVNALELDDSALYLCASSHSGERGGTKTQYFGPGTRLLVL.